This TCR beta chain is drawn from a study of T cell responses to AZD1222 COVID-19 vaccine. With regard to this clone: Antigen: not known.

Whole-study findings and limits: The study reported that nearly half of spike-specific TCRs target unmutated variant regions. White British people made up most donors, females outnumbered males, and clonal diversity was possibly underestimated. Two doses of AZD1222 preceded a rise in Spike-specific TCR breadth and depth. Every sample of the repertoires postdated the peak T cell response.

Assay: immunoSEQ multiplex PCR; the TCRdb copy retains only in-frame clones and omits some. The sample carries about 150,000 clones, roughly 91% recorded once. The material was peripheral blood, obtained on day 0 of AZD1222 vaccination. The clonotype originates from an adult in good health.

CDR3 residues: CASSPTTASYGYTF. In nucleotides, the CDR3 is TGTGCCAGCAGCCCAACGACAGCCTCCTATGGCTACACCTTC. The rearrangement links TRBV7-2 to TRBJ1-2; TRBD1 is a possible D gene (5 bases). Trimming removed 5 bases from V and 4 bases from J, with 14 bases in between. CDR3 length: 14 residues. Germline CDR1 and CDR2: SGHTA and FQGNSA.